These 7 T cell receptor beta chains share one sample of origin, sequenced in a study of OX40 agonist ivuxolimab in advanced cancers. Here immunoSEQ multiplex PCR was the method, and the copy in TCRdb shows in-frame clones only, minus some. The data contain around 67,000 clones, around 84% of them singletons. This specimen was CD4+ or CD8+ T cells sorted from blood, taken in a trial of the OX40 agonist ivuxolimab. Source of these receptors: an adult with an advanced solid tumor such as melanoma, head and neck, liver or kidney cancer.

V and J are TRBV27 and TRBJ1-3; 12 nucleotides agree with TRBD1. V gave up 6 bases and J gave up 0 bases; unmatched junction bases: 6. Germline lookup yields CDR1 MNHEY and CDR2 SMNVEV (reference sequence). The CDR3 is made up of 17 amino acids. The CDR3 here is CASRPGQGANSGNTIYF. The DNA of the CDR3 is TGTGCCAGCAGACCGGGACAGGGGGCAAACTCTGGAAACACCATATATTTT.

This clone was seen just once. V gene TRBV7-3 combines with J gene TRBJ2-7; 8 bases map to TRBD2. V was pared by 0 bases and J by 7 bases, with 5 bases of the junction left unmatched. Germline V lookup: CDR1 SGHTA, CDR2 FQGTGA. The CDR3 is made up of 14 amino acids. The DNA of the CDR3 is TGTGCCAGCAGCTTAACGGGGACTAGTCGGGAGCAGTACTTC. Protein: CASSLTGTSREQYF.

The chain carries TRBV6-5 and TRBJ1-1; D not certain. This CDR3 comprises 15 residues. The V end was cut by 0 bases, the J end by 5 bases, with 13 bases between. CDR1 is MNHEY and CDR2 is SVGAGI in the germline V gene. CDR3 sequence reads: CASSYSKVGVTEAFF. The CDR3 DNA reads as TGTGCCAGCAGTTACTCGAAGGTGGGAGTTACTGAAGCTTTCTTT.

This clone has more than one count but fewer than ten. The gene calls are TRBV5-5 and TRBJ2-3, with D perhaps given as TRBD1 or TRBD2 (7 bases each). Trimming took 4 bases from V and 5 from J, leaving 20 bases between them. CDR1 is SGHKS, CDR2 YYEKEE, per germline (reference sequence). The CDR3 loop spans 16 amino acids. The CDR3 here is CASSPQGGAAVDTQYF. The CDR3 region has the DNA TGTGCCAGCAGCCCTCAGGGGGGGGCGGCCGTAGATACGCAGTATTTT.

This chain connects TRBV4-1 to TRBJ2-3; 9 bases map to TRBD2. The CDR3 covers 14 residues. Germline CDR1 and CDR2: MGHRA and YSYEKL. The V segment lost 4 bases and the J segment 3 bases; nucleotides outside the gene matches: 2. CDR3 nucleotides: TGCGCCAGCAGCCCTAGCGGGGATACAGATACGCAGTATTTT. Its protein is CASSPSGDTDTQYF.

The rearrangement uses TRBV6-1 and TRBJ2-7; D might be TRBD1 (6 bases). Germline CDR1 MNHNS, CDR2 SASEGT. Trimming left V 1 base short and J 0 bases short, with 13 bases between. This CDR3 region has 16 residues. CDR3 nucleotide sequence: TGTGCCAGCAGTGAAGGTCGTGGGACACCCTCCTACGAGCAGTACTTC. Translated, it gives CASSEGRGTPSYEQYF.

The chain combines TRBV6-1 with TRBJ2-1; no clear D gene. CDR1 is MNHNS and CDR2 is SASEGT in the germline V gene. The V gene lost 7 bases and the J gene lost 10 bases, with 11 bases spanning the gap. This CDR3 has 11 amino acids. The CDR3: CASTDWLEQFF. The DNA for the CDR3 is TGTGCCAGCACCGACTGGCTCGAGCAGTTCTTC.